The 20 T cell receptor beta chains presented below share a single source sample, sequenced in a study of Tregs in tolerant kidney transplant recipients. The repertoire was sequenced with immunoSEQ multiplex PCR; TCRdb's copy has only in-frame clones and lacks some. The sample shows roughly 250,000 clones, about 80% of them seen only once. The sample consisted of CD4+ T cells from blood. Source of these receptors: a human donor in good health.

The CDR3 nucleotides read TGTGCCAGCAGTCCCGGGACAACGAGCCACCTAGGTGAAAAACTGTTTTTT. It is translated as CASSPGTTSHLGEKLFF. The chain recombines TRBV5-4 with TRBJ1-4; D is possibly TRBD1 (6 bases). Germline V lookup: CDR1 SGHNT, CDR2 YYREEE (reference sequence). Trimming stripped 5 bases from V and 7 bases from J, with 24 bases between. This CDR3 contains 17 residues.

The V gene is TRBV7-9, the J gene TRBJ2-1; 8 nucleotides agree with TRBD1. This CDR3 has 17 amino acids. CDR1 is SEHNR and CDR2 is FQNEAQ in the germline V gene (reference sequence). The junction had 12 bases not matched to a gene; V was cut back by 4 bases and J by 4 bases. This CDR3 reads CASSSRQGRKGYNEQFF. DNA for the CDR3: TGTGCCAGCAGCTCCCGACAGGGGCGCAAGGGTTACAATGAGCAGTTCTTC.

CDR3 amino acids: CAWSSGTLIYEQYF. The CDR3, as DNA: TGTGCCTGGAGCTCCGGGACACTAATCTACGAGCAGTACTTC. J is TRBJ2-7 and V is TRBV30; a possible D gene is TRBD1 (6 bases). Germline CDR1 and CDR2: GTSNPN and SVGIG (reference sequence). V was pared by 3 bases and J by 3 bases, with 15 bases between. The length of the CDR3 is 14 residues.

This clone has just a few counts. Other DNA sequences from this sample encode an identical CDR3 as well. CDR3 DNA sequence: TGTGCCAGCAGTAGGGGGCAAGAGACCCAGTACTTC. Amino acid sequence: CASSRGQETQYF. This chain joins TRBV2 and TRBJ2-5; the D gene is possibly TRBD1 (6 bases). This CDR3 is built from 12 residues. The germline gives CDR1 SNHLY, CDR2 FYNNEI. Between the trimmed V and J ends, which lost 5 bases and 2 bases, there was a span of 6 bases.

In regard to this clone: The junction departs from germline at one end; a sequencing error may be responsible. The chain employs TRBV2 and TRBJ2-5; D unresolved. This CDR3 is built from 17 residues. CDR1 and CDR2 from the germline V gene are SNHLY and FYNNEI. Written as DNA, the CDR3 is TGTGCCAGCAGCGAAGGAGACCTTTTGGTGGGGAAAGAGACCCAGTACTTC. Amino acids: CASSEGDLLVGKETQYF.

The CDR3 region is CAISDSRTGKVSSYEQYF. The DNA of the CDR3 is TGTGCCATCAGTGATTCCCGGACAGGGAAAGTTTCAAGCTACGAGCAGTACTTC. The chain joins TRBV10-3 to TRBJ2-7, with TRBD1 matching 8 bases. This CDR3 is 18 amino acids long. V gave up 3 bases and J gave up 3 bases; unmatched junction bases: 16. Per germline, CDR1 ENHRY and CDR2 SYGVKD.

This clone was seen only a few times. The chain has TRBV5-1 and TRBJ1-2, with D possibly being TRBD1 (5 bases). Trimming removed 0 bases from V and 6 bases from J, with 12 bases in between. The CDR3 contains 14 residues. Per germline, CDR1 SGHRS and CDR2 YFSETQ. CDR3 sequence: CASSLVSGGHGYTF. The CDR3 region has the DNA TGCGCCAGCAGCTTGGTGAGTGGGGGACATGGCTACACCTTC.

CDR3 sequence reads: CASSRPWGASGNTEAFF. Written as DNA, the CDR3 is TGTGCCAGCAGCCGACCCTGGGGGGCAAGCGGAAACACTGAAGCTTTCTTT. The chain combines TRBV7-6 with TRBJ1-1, with D possibly matching TRBD1 (6 bases). This CDR3 contains 17 residues. The V and J ends lost 5 bases and 2 bases respectively, with 21 bases between them. CDR1 is SGHVS, CDR2 FNYEAQ, per germline.

The count of this clone is one. CDR3 DNA: TGTGCCAGCAGCCAAGAGCGAATTGCTAGCGGGAGGTTATCCTACGAGCAGTACTTC. It codes for CASSQERIASGRLSYEQYF. This rearrangement joins TRBV14 to TRBJ2-7; 11 bases agree with TRBD2. The germline CDR1 and CDR2 sequences are SGHDN and FVKESK. V was pared by 0 bases and J by 1 base, with 11 bases of the junction left unmatched. The CDR3 is 19 residues long. Combining the CDR3 with reference TRBV14 and TRBJ2-7 gives the whole variable domain EAGVTQFPSHSVIEKGQTVTLRCDPISGHDNLYWYRRVMGKEIKFLLHFVKESKQDESGMPNNRFLAERTGGTYSTLKVQPAELEDSGVYFCASSQERIASGRLSYEQYFGPGTRLTVT.

The gene calls are TRBV5-1 and TRBJ2-3, with TRBD2 identical over 11 bases. Per the germline V gene, CDR1 is SGHRS and CDR2 is YFSETQ. V trimming: 0 bases; J trimming: 5 bases; junction bases outside the gene matches: 8. This CDR3 spans 17 amino acids. Here the CDR3 DNA reads TGCGCCAGCAGCTTGGTTCTAGCGGGGGGCCTGGTAGATACGCAGTATTTT. Protein product: CASSLVLAGGLVDTQYF.

The rearrangement links TRBV7-2 to TRBJ1-5; TRBD1 matches at 7 bases. J gave up 7 bases and V 5 bases, and 8 bases lay outside the gene matches. The germline V gene has CDR1 SGHTA and CDR2 FQGNSA. CDR3 length equals 14 residues. The CDR3 DNA is TGTGCCAGCAGCCTACGGACAGGCGGACAGCCCCAGCATTTT. It encodes CASSLRTGGQPQHF.

This CDR3 reads CASNRQGSSTDTQYF. The CDR3 DNA follows: TGTGCCAGCAACCGACAGGGTTCTAGCACAGATACGCAGTATTTT. The chain employs TRBV2 and TRBJ2-3; 7 bases fit TRBD1. CDR3 length: 15 amino acids. V shed 7 bases, J shed 0 bases, and the junction held 7 bases outside the gene matches. CDR1 is SNHLY and CDR2 is FYNNEI in the germline V gene.

This chain joins TRBV7-2 and TRBJ2-2; weak D call: TRBD2 (5 bases). CDR3 length equals 14 residues. Trimming took off 5 bases at V and 6 bases at J, with 13 bases between the two ends. Germline-derived CDR1 and CDR2 are SGHTA and FQGNSA. The CDR3 sequence: CASSIPSSPGELFF. In DNA form, the CDR3 reads TGTGCCAGCAGCATACCTAGCTCCCCCGGGGAGCTGTTTTTT.

V gene TRBV11-2 combines with J gene TRBJ2-7, with a tentative D call TRBD1 (6 bases). Germline CDR1 and CDR2: SGHAT and FQNNGV. Trimming took off 4 bases at V and 5 bases at J, with 24 bases between the two ends. This CDR3 contains 17 residues. CDR3 region: CASSSQGKSSSIHEQYF. The DNA for the CDR3 is TGTGCCAGCAGCTCCCAGGGGAAGTCTTCTAGCATCCACGAGCAGTACTTC.

The gene calls are TRBV5-1 and TRBJ2-7, with 11 bases aligning to TRBD1. The germline CDR1 and CDR2 sequences are SGHRS and YFSETQ. Trimming removed 6 bases from V and 6 bases from J; junction bases left unmatched: 17. The CDR3 extends over 17 amino acids. The CDR3 coding sequence is TGCGCCAGCAAAGGACAGGGGGCGCGTTTTCGAGCTGCCGAGCAGTACTTC. It yields the protein CASKGQGARFRAAEQYF.

J is TRBJ1-1 and V is TRBV6-5, with 9 bases matching TRBD1. The V gene end was trimmed by 8 bases and the J gene end by 3 bases; junction bases not matched to a gene: 7. Per the germline V gene, CDR1 is MNHEY and CDR2 is SVGAGI. The CDR3 sequence is 14 residues long. The CDR3 reads CASPRDRADTEAFF. In DNA, the CDR3 is TGTGCCAGCCCGCGGGACAGGGCCGACACTGAAGCTTTCTTT.

This rearrangement joins TRBV27 to TRBJ2-1; D remains unclear. Germline values: CDR1 MNHEY, CDR2 SMNVEV (reference sequence). The CDR3 totals 14 residues. V was trimmed by 7 bases and J by 4 bases, leaving 14 bases between them. CDR3: CASTPKTAYNEQFF. For the CDR3, the DNA is TGTGCCAGCACCCCAAAAACAGCTTACAATGAGCAGTTCTTC.

The sample holds one count of this clone. This chain joins TRBV5-4 and TRBJ1-3; maybe TRBD1 (6 bases). Germline loops: CDR1 SGHNT, CDR2 YYREEE (reference sequence). V lost 3 bases and J 0 bases, leaving 10 bases between the germline ends. The CDR3 consists of 15 residues. CDR3 nucleotide sequence: TGTGCCAGCAGCTCCCCAGGGGTCTCTGGAAACACCATATATTTT. This sequence encodes CASSSPGVSGNTIYF.

J is TRBJ1-1 and V is TRBV7-3; 9 bases align to TRBD1. Trimming removed 5 bases from V and 4 bases from J; junction bases left unmatched: 5. Germline V gene lookup returns CDR1 SGHTA and CDR2 FQGTGA. The CDR3 sequence is 14 residues long. The CDR3 sequence is CASSRDRESTEAFF. The CDR3 DNA is TGTGCCAGCAGCAGGGACAGGGAGTCCACTGAAGCTTTCTTT.

This clone was detected only once. The chain carries TRBV10-3 and TRBJ1-5; D gene unclear. The CDR3 is made up of 15 amino acids. Trimming shortened V by 5 bases and J by 2 bases, and 13 bases separated the two germline ends. Germline lookup yields CDR1 ENHRY and CDR2 SYGVKD. The DNA for the CDR3 is TGTGCCATCAGTTATGGACCTGGCGGCAATCAGCCCCAGCATTTT. It yields the protein CAISYGPGGNQPQHF.